Below, 18 T cell receptor beta chains from the same sample are listed, as sequenced in a study of blood T cell repertoires in COVID-19. Profiled with immunoSEQ multiplex PCR; TCRdb holds only in-frame clones, not every one. The table lists roughly 180,000 clones, more than 75% of them singletons. The specimen was peripheral blood. The receptors were gathered from a woman aged 45 to 65 with COVID-19, enrolled during active disease.

The chain couples TRBV9 to TRBJ2-5; 11 bases fit TRBD2. The CDR3 loop spans 17 amino acids. Trimming cost V 0 bases and J 5 bases; bases outside gene matches: 9. Germline values: CDR1 SGDLS, CDR2 YYNGEE. Here the CDR3 DNA reads TGTGCCAGCAGCGTAGTTAGTAGCGGGGGGGGCCTTGAGACCCAGTACTTC. Amino acid sequence: CASSVVSSGGGLETQYF.

This clone occurred a few times. This chain uses TRBV7-8 with TRBJ2-5; 12 nucleotides agree with TRBD2. The germline V gene encodes CDR1 SGHVS and CDR2 FQNEAQ. CDR3 length equals 20 residues. V trimming: 0 bases; J trimming: 1 base; junction bases outside the gene matches: 12. The CDR3 protein is CASSLALTVGLAGPQETQYF. In nucleotides, the CDR3 is TGTGCCAGCAGCTTAGCGCTGACAGTAGGACTAGCGGGGCCCCAAGAGACCCAGTACTTC.

The chain combines TRBV6-6 with TRBJ2-1; D is unclear. Germline CDR1 reads MNHNY; CDR2 reads SVGAGI (reference sequence). V gave up 6 bases and J gave up 3 bases, with 6 bases separating them. CDR3 length: 12 amino acids. The CDR3, as DNA: TGTGCCAGCAGCCGACACTACAATGAGCAGTTCTTC. Translating it yields CASSRHYNEQFF.

Comments on this clone: Other DNA sequences from this sample encode an identical CDR3 as well. The CDR3 reads CASSLGTVNTGELFF. The CDR3 DNA reads as TGTGCCAGCAGTTTAGGGACAGTAAACACCGGGGAGCTGTTTTTT. The J gene is TRBJ2-2, the V gene TRBV27, with 7 bases aligning to TRBD1. The CDR3 totals 15 residues. The junction had 2 bases not matched to a gene; V was cut back by 2 bases and J by 2 bases. Germline V gene sequence: CDR1 MNHEY, CDR2 SMNVEV (reference sequence).

The chain links TRBV18 to TRBJ1-4; 10 bases align to TRBD1. The CDR3 runs to 15 residues. Germline V gene data show CDR1 as KGHSH and CDR2 as LQKENI. Trimming at V came to 4 bases and at J to 10 bases, leaving 9 bases not matched to a gene. The CDR3 coding sequence is TGTGCCAGCTCACTAACACAGACAGGGGGCGGAAAACTGTTTTTT. Translating gives CASSLTQTGGGKLFF.

V and J are TRBV27 and TRBJ2-7; 8 nucleotides line up with TRBD1. The ends lost 4 bases at V and 4 bases at J; junction bases unmatched: 6. CDR1 MNHEY and CDR2 SMNVEV come from the germline V gene (reference sequence). The CDR3 spans 14 residues. In DNA, the CDR3 is TGTGCCAGCAGTTCTAAGGACAGGGCTTACGAGCAGTACTTC. This translates into CASSSKDRAYEQYF.

V and J are TRBV25-1 and TRBJ2-5; 8 bases align to TRBD1. The CDR3 sequence is 14 residues long. CDR1 is MGHDK and CDR2 is SYGVNS in the germline V gene. V gave up 5 bases and J gave up 3 bases; unmatched junction bases: 5. The CDR3 DNA reads TGTGCCAGCAGTCAGCAGACAGGGGAAGAGACCCAGTACTTC. It specifies CASSQQTGEETQYF.

This chain connects TRBV5-4 to TRBJ2-6; TRBD2 is a possible D gene (6 bases). The CDR3 consists of 15 residues. V dropped 0 bases and J dropped 2 bases, with 6 bases sitting between them. In germline, CDR1 is SGHNT, CDR2 YYREEE (reference sequence). The CDR3 nucleotides are TGTGCCAGCAGCTTGGGCGGGACTGGGGCCAACGTCCTGACTTTC. Amino acid sequence: CASSLGGTGANVLTF. Full variable domain (remainder filled in from reference TRBV5-4 and TRBJ2-6): ETGVTQSPTHLIKTRGQQVTLRCSSQSGHNTVSWYQQALGQGPQFIFQYYREEENGRGNFPPRFSGLQFPNYSSELNVNALELDDSALYLCASSLGGTGANVLTFGAGSRLTVL.

The chain links TRBV30 to TRBJ2-2; TRBD1 aligns across 8 bases. In germline, CDR1 is GTSNPN, CDR2 SVGIG (reference sequence). This CDR3 is built from 14 residues. The V gene end was trimmed by 4 bases and the J gene end by 6 bases; junction bases not matched to a gene: 7. CDR3 coding DNA: TGTGCCTGGAAGGAGACAGGGGTGGCCGGGGAGCTGTTTTTT. Translating gives CAWKETGVAGELFF.

The V gene is TRBV6-5, the J gene TRBJ1-5; D remains ambiguous. Trimming left V 6 bases short and J 6 bases short, with 18 bases between. CDR1 MNHEY and CDR2 SVGAGI come from the germline V gene. The CDR3 length is 15 residues. The CDR3 coding sequence is TGTGCCAGCAGACCCGATGGCCGCTCAATTCAGCCCCAGCATTTT. This gives the protein CASRPDGRSIQPQHF.

The chain links TRBV6-2 or TRBV6-3 to TRBJ2-3, with 8 positions matching TRBD2. Germline values: CDR1 MNHEY, CDR2 SVGEGT. V lost 6 bases to trimming and J lost 1 base; unmatched junction nucleotides: 9. This CDR3 has 16 amino acids. CDR3 in amino acids: CASSPGGGLGTDTQYF. CDR3 in DNA: TGTGCCAGCAGCCCCGGGGGGGGGCTGGGCACAGATACGCAGTATTTT.

About this clone: Other DNA sequences within the sample encode an identical CDR3. The rearrangement links TRBV5-1 to TRBJ1-2; a possible D gene is TRBD1 (6 bases). V lost 4 bases to trimming and J lost 2 bases, with 9 bases between them. The CDR3 sequence is 13 residues long. Germline V gene sequence: CDR1 SGHRS, CDR2 YFSETQ. CDR3 coding DNA: TGCGCCAGCAGCCCCGGACAGAACTATGGCTACACCTTC. Translating it yields CASSPGQNYGYTF.

The chain uses TRBV19 and TRBJ2-2, with TRBD1 identical over 9 bases. The CDR3 consists of 15 residues. After removal of 3 bases from V and 6 bases from J, the junction contained 5 bases not matched to a gene. Germline V gene sequence: CDR1 LNHDA, CDR2 SQIVND (reference sequence). CDR3 nucleotide sequence: TGTGCCAGTAGTATCACCGGGACAGGGTCCGGGGAGCTGTTTTTT. It translates to CASSITGTGSGELFF.

The CDR3 spells CASSPGGSDGELFF. The CDR3 DNA reads as TGTGCCAGCAGCCCCGGTGGGAGCGACGGGGAGCTGTTTTTT. J is TRBJ2-2 and V is TRBV7-3, with D maybe TRBD2 (5 bases). The ends were cut back, 5 bases at V and 7 bases at J, with 14 bases in the middle. The germline CDR1 and CDR2 sequences are SGHTA and FQGTGA. The CDR3 loop spans 14 amino acids.

This CDR3 is CASSGREVGNYGYTF. The CDR3 nucleotides read TGTGCCAGCAGTGGCAGGGAGGTGGGGAACTATGGCTACACCTTC. The chain combines TRBV2 with TRBJ1-2; a weak D match, TRBD1 (5 bases). The V gene's germline CDR1 is SNHLY and CDR2 FYNNEI. V dropped 4 bases and J dropped 2 bases, with 14 bases sitting between them. This CDR3 is 15 amino acids long.

A single count supports this clone. V and J are TRBV7-2 and TRBJ2-3; perhaps TRBD1 as D (6 bases). The V end lost 4 bases, the J end lost 3 bases, and 17 bases lay between the germline ends. The CDR3 totals 16 residues. Germline V lookup: CDR1 SGHTA, CDR2 FQGNSA. CDR3 DNA: TGTGCCAGCAGCTGGGGCAAGGGGGTTGGGACAGATACGCAGTATTTT. The encoded protein is CASSWGKGVGTDTQYF.

The chain carries TRBV6-5 and TRBJ1-5; 9 bases agree with TRBD1. V shed 6 bases and J 1 base; nucleotides not matched to a gene: 4. The CDR3 is 15 amino acids. Germline V gene data show CDR1 as MNHEY and CDR2 as SVGAGI. The DNA of the CDR3 is TGTGCCAGCAGACAGGGGGCTTTGAGCAATCAGCCCCAGCATTTT. Translated: CASRQGALSNQPQHF.

CDR3 DNA sequence: TGTGCCAGCAGCTCCGGACTAGCGGGGGGTACAGATACGCAGTATTTT. Translation gives CASSSGLAGGTDTQYF. V usage is TRBV7-6 and J usage is TRBJ2-3; 14 bases line up with TRBD2. This CDR3 contains 16 residues. V lost 4 bases and J lost 3; bases outside the gene matches: 3. Per germline, CDR1 SGHVS and CDR2 FNYEAQ.